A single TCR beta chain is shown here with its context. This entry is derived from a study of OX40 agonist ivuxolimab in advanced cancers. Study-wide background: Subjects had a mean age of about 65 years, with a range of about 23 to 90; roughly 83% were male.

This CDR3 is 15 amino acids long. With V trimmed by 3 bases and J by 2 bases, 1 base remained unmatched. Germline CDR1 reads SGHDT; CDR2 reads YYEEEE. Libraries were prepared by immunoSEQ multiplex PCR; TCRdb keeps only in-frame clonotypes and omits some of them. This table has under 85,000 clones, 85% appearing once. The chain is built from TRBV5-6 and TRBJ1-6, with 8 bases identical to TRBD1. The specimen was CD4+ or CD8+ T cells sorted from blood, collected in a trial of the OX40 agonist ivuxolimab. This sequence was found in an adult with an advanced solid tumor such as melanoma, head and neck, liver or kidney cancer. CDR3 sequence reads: CASSYRGTYNSPLHF. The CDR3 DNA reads TGTGCCAGCAGCTACAGGGGGACCTATAATTCACCCCTCCACTTT.